The clone carrying this T cell receptor (beta chain) was seen just once. The data originate from a study of blood T cell repertoires in COVID-19. Across the study: There were acute and convalescent COVID-19 samples, and they came from the United States, Italy and Spain. The cDNA or gDNA used as material had been derived from T cells, B-cell-depleted T cells, or PBMCs.

Original data processing: Estimation of nucleated cell counts was performed using reference gene primer amplification. Repertoires were generated with immunoSEQ multiplex PCR, while TCRdb's copy carries only in-frame clones and drops some. The D gene and trimming were derived from the DNA, and the V and J assignments and clone size from that table. The table has about 83,000 clones, around 90% seen once. This CDR3 spans 14 amino acids. Trimming shortened V by 4 bases and J by 5 bases, and 15 bases separated the two germline ends. CDR1 is SGHRS, CDR2 YFSETQ, per germline. This receptor was obtained from a man at least 80 years old with active or convalescent COVID-19. V gene TRBV5-1 combines with J gene TRBJ1-2; tentatively, D is TRBD1 (6 bases). Sequencing used peripheral blood. The CDR3 here is CASSSPGRGYGYTF. DNA of the CDR3: TGCGCCAGCAGCAGTCCCGGCAGGGGTTATGGCTACACCTTC.